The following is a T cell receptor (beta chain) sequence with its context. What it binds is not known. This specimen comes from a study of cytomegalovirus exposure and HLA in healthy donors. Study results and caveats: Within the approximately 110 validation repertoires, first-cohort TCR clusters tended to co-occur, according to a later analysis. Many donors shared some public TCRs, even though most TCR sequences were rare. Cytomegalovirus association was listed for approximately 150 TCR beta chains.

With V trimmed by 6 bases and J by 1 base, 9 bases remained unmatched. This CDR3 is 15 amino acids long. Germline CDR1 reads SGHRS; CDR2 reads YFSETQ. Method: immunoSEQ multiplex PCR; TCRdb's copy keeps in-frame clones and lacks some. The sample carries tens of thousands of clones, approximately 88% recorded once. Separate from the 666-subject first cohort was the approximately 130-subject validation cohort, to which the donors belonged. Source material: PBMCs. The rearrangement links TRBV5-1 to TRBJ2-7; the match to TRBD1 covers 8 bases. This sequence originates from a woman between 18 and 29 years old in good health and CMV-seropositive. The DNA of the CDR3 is TGCGCCAGCACGGAAAGGGGACAGGAGTCCTACGAGCAGTACTTC. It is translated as CASTERGQESYEQYF.